One sample yielded the 21 T cell receptor beta chains listed below, sequenced in a study of shared clonotypes between healthy human individuals. Some clones are missing from TCRdb's copy, which holds only in-frame ones; the method was immunoSEQ multiplex PCR. The sample yields about 560,000 clones, around 77% seen once. The sample taken for sequencing was PBMCs. Source of these receptors: a woman aged 40 to 50 in good health. Some clones in this sample may be carry-over from other donors' samples.

This clone has at least ten counts. V and J are TRBV5-1 and TRBJ1-4; D unresolved. V lost 0 bases to trimming and J lost 6 bases, with 6 bases between them. The V gene's germline CDR1 is SGHRS and CDR2 YFSETQ. The CDR3 length is 13 residues. This CDR3 reads CASSLEVDEKLFF. The CDR3 DNA reads as TGCGCCAGCAGCTTGGAGGTCGATGAAAAACTGTTTTTT.

The chain recombines TRBV19 with TRBJ1-5, with 7 bases matching TRBD1. Trimming took 5 bases from V and 7 from J; bases not matched to a gene: 5. Germline values: CDR1 LNHDA, CDR2 SQIVND (reference sequence). The CDR3 totals 13 residues. CDR3 coding DNA: TGTGCCAGTAGTGTCAGGGGGGCCCAGCCCCAGCATTTT. As protein: CASSVRGAQPQHF. Based on the CDR3 plus reference TRBV19 and TRBJ1-5, the full variable domain is DGGITQSPKYLFRKEGQNVTLSCEQNLNHDAMYWYRQDPGQGLRLIYYSQIVNDFQKGDIAEGYSVSREKKESFPLTVTSAQKNPTAFYLCASSVRGAQPQHFGDGTRLSIL.

The chain has TRBV28 and TRBJ2-7; perhaps D is TRBD1 or TRBD2 (5 bases each). V was cut by 7 bases and J by 2 bases, with 15 bases left in between. Germline CDR1 and CDR2: MDHEN and SYDVKM. The CDR3 consists of 14 residues. In nucleotides, the CDR3 is TGTGCCAGCACACCTCCCGGGGCGGCCTACGAGCAGTACTTC. This codes for CASTPPGAAYEQYF.

This chain connects TRBV5-1 to TRBJ2-4; 7 nucleotides align to TRBD1. Germline V gene data show CDR1 as SGHRS and CDR2 as YFSETQ. V lost 1 base to trimming and J lost 3 bases; unmatched junction nucleotides: 10. This CDR3 contains 17 residues. The CDR3 sequence: CASSLIFRGRDKNIQYF. CDR3 DNA sequence: TGCGCCAGCAGCTTGATTTTTAGGGGGCGAGACAAAAACATTCAGTACTTC. Variable domain in full (rest from reference TRBV5-1 and TRBJ2-4): KAGVTQTPRYLIKTRGQQVTLSCSPISGHRSVSWYQQTPGQGLQFLFEYFSETQRNKGNFPGRFSGRQFSNSRSEMNVSTLELGDSALYLCASSLIFRGRDKNIQYFGAGTRLSVL.

The CDR3, as DNA: TGTGCCAGCAGTGAATTTACCGGGACAGGGGTAGAGACCCAGTACTTC. Its protein product is CASSEFTGTGVETQYF. V and J are TRBV25-1 and TRBJ2-5; 10 bases agree with TRBD1. Germline CDR1 is MGHDK and CDR2 is SYGVNS. This CDR3 has 16 residues. V shed 1 base and J 4 bases; nucleotides not matched to a gene: 6.

For the CDR3, the DNA is TGTGCCTCCCAACGCGGGTCCACTGAAGCTTTCTTT. Translating it yields CASQRGSTEAFF. The chain couples TRBV30 to TRBJ1-1; D is unclear. The germline CDR1 and CDR2 sequences are GTSNPN and SVGIG (reference sequence). Trimming took 7 bases from V and 4 from J, leaving 13 bases between them. The CDR3 has 12 amino acids.

The chain has TRBV11-2 and TRBJ1-2, with D possibly TRBD1 on 6 matching bases. V lost 0 bases to trimming and J lost 4 bases, with 12 bases between them. Germline assignment: CDR1 SGHAT and CDR2 FQNNGV. The CDR3 has 15 residues. The CDR3 loop is CASSLDLDRGYGYTF. The CDR3 bases are TGTGCCAGCAGCTTAGATCTGGACAGAGGCTATGGCTACACCTTC.

This clone was found many times. In DNA, the CDR3 is TGTGCCAGAAGCTTGGGGGGACTAGCGGGAGGGAACACCGGGGAGCTGTTTTTT. It codes for CARSLGGLAGGNTGELFF. The J gene is TRBJ2-2, the V gene TRBV5-3; 15 bases fit TRBD2. TRBV5-3 is identified as an open reading frame with a role that is uncertain. The CDR3 runs to 18 residues. V lost 0 bases and J lost 1; bases outside the gene matches: 1.

For this clone: Given a far larger clone just one base away, this is likely a sequencing read error. Additional DNA sequences in this sample encode the identical CDR3. The rearrangement joins TRBV5-1 to TRBJ1-2; TRBD1 agrees at 8 bases. Germline V gene data show CDR1 as SGHRS and CDR2 as YFSETQ. The CDR3 totals 15 residues. V shed 4 bases and J 8 bases; nucleotides not matched to a gene: 13. CDR3 nucleotide sequence: TGCGCCAGCAGCCCGAGACCAGGGGGCAGAGACGGCTACACCTTC. Protein: CASSPRPGGRDGYTF.

V usage is TRBV28 and J usage is TRBJ2-7, with D hard to call. Germline V gene lookup returns CDR1 MDHEN and CDR2 SYDVKM. Trimming shortened V by 4 bases and J by 4 bases, and 14 bases separated the two germline ends. The CDR3 runs to 14 residues. Here the CDR3 DNA reads TGTGCCAGCAGTTCCCCCGGTGGGGTTTACGAGCAGTACTTC. Its translation: CASSSPGGVYEQYF.

The J gene is TRBJ2-2, the V gene TRBV19; D is perhaps TRBD1 or TRBD2 (6 bases each). The germline V and J ends were trimmed by 2 bases and 0 bases, with 10 bases remaining between them. The CDR3 covers 16 residues. Per germline, CDR1 LNHDA and CDR2 SQIVND (reference sequence). CDR3: CASSIMGGANTGELFF. The CDR3 DNA follows: TGTGCCAGTAGTATAATGGGGGGCGCGAACACCGGGGAGCTGTTTTTT.

This chain links TRBV6-1 with TRBJ1-2, with D perhaps TRBD1 (5 bases). CDR3 size: 13 residues. Germline V gene data show CDR1 as MNHNS and CDR2 as SASEGT. Trimming left V 10 bases short and J 5 bases short, with 17 bases between. CDR3 bases: TGTGCCACTTCGACAGACCGGATTTATGGCTACACCTTC. Protein sequence: CATSTDRIYGYTF.

The chain combines TRBV10-3 with TRBJ2-1; 9 nucleotides line up with TRBD1. CDR1 ENHRY and CDR2 SYGVKD come from the germline V gene. V trimming: 7 bases; J trimming: 10 bases; junction bases outside the gene matches: 11. The CDR3 extends over 14 amino acids. CDR3 loop: CAITPQGQGLEQFF. The CDR3 nucleotides are TGTGCCATCACTCCACAGGGACAGGGCCTAGAGCAGTTCTTC.

About this clone: Distinct nucleotide sequences in the sample also encode this CDR3. The genes are TRBV6-1 and TRBJ2-5; maybe TRBD2 (5 bases). V lost 2 bases and J 1 base, leaving 8 bases between the germline ends. The CDR3 is 14 amino acids. CDR1 is MNHNS, CDR2 SASEGT, per germline. The CDR3 DNA reads as TGTGCCAGCAGTGAATCCCGGGGCCAAGAGACCCAGTACTTC. Translation gives CASSESRGQETQYF.

This clone was picked up a small number of times. The V and J genes are TRBV29-1 and TRBJ1-1; possibly TRBD1 for D (6 bases). Germline CDR1 and CDR2: SQVTM and ANQGSEA. The CDR3 loop spans 15 amino acids. Trimming cost V 2 bases and J 5 bases, with 18 bases left between them. CDR3 loop: CSVESHRVGETEAFF. CDR3 coding DNA: TGCAGCGTTGAATCACACAGGGTGGGGGAAACTGAAGCTTTCTTT.

This chain uses TRBV27 with TRBJ2-2, with D possibly TRBD2 on 6 matching bases. V was cut by 6 bases and J by 0 bases, with 14 bases left in between. The CDR3 contains 16 residues. Germline CDR1 is MNHEY and CDR2 is SMNVEV (reference sequence). The CDR3 DNA sequence: TGTGCCAGCAGACGCGGGACGGTTGCGAACACCGGGGAGCTGTTTTTT. Translating gives CASRRGTVANTGELFF.

The genes are TRBV10-3 and TRBJ1-1; D unclear. The CDR3 contains 15 residues. Germline CDR1 ENHRY, CDR2 SYGVKD. V was trimmed by 0 bases and J by 3 bases, leaving 11 bases between them. Here the CDR3 reads CAISESSLGYTEAFF. For the CDR3, the DNA is TGTGCCATCAGTGAGTCGTCCCTCGGGTACACTGAAGCTTTCTTT.

This clone showed up many times. V is TRBV5-8 and J is TRBJ1-1; no reliable D call. Trimming stripped 6 bases from V and 0 bases from J, with 6 bases between. Germline V lookup: CDR1 SGHTS, CDR2 YDEGEE. This CDR3 has 12 residues. The CDR3 protein is CASITLNTEAFF. The CDR3, as DNA: TGTGCCAGCATCACCTTGAACACTGAAGCTTTCTTT. The whole variable domain, filled in from reference TRBV5-8 and TRBJ1-1, reads EAGVTQSPTHLIKTRGQQATLRCSPISGHTSVYWYQQALGLGLQFLLWYDEGEERNRGNFPPRFSGRQFPNYSSELNVNALELEDSALYLCASITLNTEAFFGQGTRLTVV.

This chain links TRBV5-1 with TRBJ1-4; 8 nucleotides match TRBD1. The CDR3 length is 16 residues. V lost 3 bases, J lost 0 bases, and 4 bases stayed unmatched. Germline V gene data show CDR1 as SGHRS and CDR2 as YFSETQ. The CDR3 is CASSSTGAPTNEKLFF. The DNA for the CDR3 is TGCGCCAGCAGCTCGACAGGGGCCCCAACTAATGAAAAACTGTTTTTT.

This chain connects TRBV28 to TRBJ1-1, with D perhaps matching TRBD1 (6 bases). Deletions cut 5 bases from V and 0 bases from J, with 13 bases between. This CDR3 has 15 residues. The V gene's germline CDR1 is MDHEN and CDR2 SYDVKM. The CDR3: CASSPPGAMNTEAFF. The CDR3 DNA is TGTGCCAGCAGTCCCCCGGGGGCCATGAACACTGAAGCTTTCTTT.

This rearrangement joins TRBV28 to TRBJ2-3, with D tentatively TRBD2 (5 bases). Trimming left V 2 bases short and J 2 bases short, with 17 bases between. Germline V gives CDR1 MDHEN, CDR2 SYDVKM. The CDR3 is 17 residues long. CDR3 sequence reads: CASSLVSSGWATDTQYF. In nucleotides, the CDR3 is TGTGCCAGCAGTTTAGTTTCTTCGGGATGGGCCACAGATACGCAGTATTTT.